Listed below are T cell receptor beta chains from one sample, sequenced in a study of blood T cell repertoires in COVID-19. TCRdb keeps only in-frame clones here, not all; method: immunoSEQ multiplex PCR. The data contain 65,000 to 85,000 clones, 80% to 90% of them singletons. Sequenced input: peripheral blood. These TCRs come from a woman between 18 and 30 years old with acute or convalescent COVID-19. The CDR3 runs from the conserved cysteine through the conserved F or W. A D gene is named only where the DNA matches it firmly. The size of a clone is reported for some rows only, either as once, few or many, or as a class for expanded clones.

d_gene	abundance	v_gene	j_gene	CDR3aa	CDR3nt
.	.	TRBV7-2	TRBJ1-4	CASSLSGGRTNEKLFF	TGTGCCAGCAGCTTGAGCGGGGGGCGGACTAATGAAAAACTGTTTTTT
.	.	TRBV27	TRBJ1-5	CASKQSGYNQPQHF	TGTGCCAGCAAACAGTCAGGTTACAATCAGCCCCAGCATTTT
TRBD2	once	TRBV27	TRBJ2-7	CASRKTSGRVDEQYF	TGTGCCAGCCGAAAGACTAGCGGGAGGGTCGACGAGCAGTACTTC
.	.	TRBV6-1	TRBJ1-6	CASSDGRGVFNSPLHF	TGTGCCAGCAGTGATGGTCGGGGGGTATTCAATTCACCCCTCCACTTT
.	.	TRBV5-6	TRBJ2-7	CASSPSVPPVMNEQYF	TGTGCCAGCAGCCCCTCAGTACCCCCCGTTATGAACGAGCAGTACTTC
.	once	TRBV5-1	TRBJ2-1	CASTTGSNNEQFF	TGCGCCAGCACTACCGGGTCCAACAATGAGCAGTTCTTC
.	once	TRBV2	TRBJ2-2	CASSGLTANTGELFF	TGTGCCAGCAGTGGCTTGACAGCGAACACCGGGGAGCTGTTTTTT
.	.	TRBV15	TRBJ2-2	CATSRGGDSATGELFF	TGTGCCACCAGCAGAGGGGGGGACAGTGCCACCGGGGAGCTGTTTTTT
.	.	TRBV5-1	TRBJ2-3	CASSLQAASTDTQYF	TGCGCCAGCAGCTTGCAGGCAGCTAGCACAGATACGCAGTATTTT
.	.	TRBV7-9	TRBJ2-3	CASSLGRSTDTQYF	TGTGCCAGCAGCTTGGGCAGAAGCACAGATACGCAGTATTTT
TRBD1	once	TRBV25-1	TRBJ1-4	CASSEIYGQGHEKLFF	TGTGCCAGCAGTGAGATTTACGGACAGGGGCATGAAAAACTGTTTTTT
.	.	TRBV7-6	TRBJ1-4	CASSFPNEKLFF	TGTGCCAGCAGCTTCCCGAATGAAAAACTGTTTTTT
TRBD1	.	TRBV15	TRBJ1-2	CATREGQGADYGYTF	TGTGCCACCAGAGAAGGGCAGGGGGCGGATTATGGCTACACCTTC